The clone carrying this TCR beta chain was seen at least ten times. Its target is not known. This sample was included in a study of a mutant IDH1 vaccine in newly diagnosed glioma. Clones were read by immunoSEQ multiplex PCR, and TCRdb kept only the in-frame ones, dropping some. The sample has approximately 50,000 clones, over 60% seen once. Regarding time point: week 47, end of study. Each dose delivered 300 ug of mutant IDH1 20-mer peptide subcutaneously with imiquimod. This TCR came from a woman in her thirties or forties with glioma. Some clones in this sample may be carry-over from other donors' samples. The sample here was PBMCs, taken from a glioma patient whose treatment included an IDH1 peptide vaccine.

The CDR3 reads CASSSTGGRAFF. CDR3 DNA sequence: TGTGCCAGCAGCTCCACGGGGGGTAGGGCTTTCTTT. The rearrangement joins TRBV11-2 to TRBJ1-1; D is possibly TRBD1 (5 bases). This CDR3 is built from 12 residues. The V end lost 4 bases, the J end lost 11 bases, and 14 bases lay between the germline ends. Per the germline V gene, CDR1 is SGHAT and CDR2 is FQNNGV.